These T cell receptor beta chains were read from a single sample in a study of shared clonotypes between healthy human individuals. The data were produced by immunoSEQ multiplex PCR, yet TCRdb's version contains in-frame clones alone and is incomplete. The profile covers over 850,000 clones, with approximately 80% appearing a single time and roughly 0.56% taken by the ten largest. The sequenced material came from memory CD4+ T cells from PBMCs. All receptors come from a man aged 18 to 29 in good health. Some clones in this sample may be carry-over from other donors' samples. CDR3s include the opening cysteine and the closing phenylalanine or tryptophan. A D gene is named only where the DNA matches it firmly. Only part of the rows carry a size: once, few, many, or a class if the clone is expanded.

V gene	clone size	D gene	J gene	CDR3 DNA	CDR3 protein
TRBV9	.	.	TRBJ2-7	TGTGCCAGCAGCCTGGGGCCGTCATTCTACGAGCAGTACTTC	CASSLGPSFYEQYF
TRBV9	.	TRBD2	TRBJ2-7	TGTGCCAGCAGCAACGGCGGGAGGGGAATCGAGCAGTACTTC	CASSNGGRGIEQYF
TRBV5-1	.	.	TRBJ2-6	TGCGCCAGCAGCTTGGTCTACTCTGGGGCCAACGTCCTGACTTTC	CASSLVYSGANVLTF
TRBV18	.	TRBD1	TRBJ2-1	TGTGCCAGCTCATCGGGACAGGTTAACAATGAGCAGTTCTTC	CASSSGQVNNEQFF
TRBV18	.	.	TRBJ1-2	TGTGCCAGCTCCCAGAGCTTAGGACGGACCTATGGCTACACCTTC	CASSQSLGRTYGYTF
TRBV19	.	TRBD2	TRBJ2-5	TGTGCCAGTAGTAAGCTAGCGGGAGGGGGGTACCAAGAGACCCAGTACTTC	CASSKLAGGGYQETQYF
TRBV2	.	.	TRBJ2-5	TGTGCCAGCAGTGGTTCTCTGGGGTCCCAAGAGACCCAGTACTTC	CASSGSLGSQETQYF
TRBV7-3	.	TRBD1	TRBJ1-1	TGTGCCAGCAGCTTAAAGAGGTTTGGGGCCAGGGGGCGGGAGAACACTGAAGCTTTCTTT	CASSLKRFGARGRENTEAFF
TRBV27	.	.	TRBJ2-1	TGTGCCAGCAGTACATCGTTGGTGGCGCGAACCAATGAGCAGTTCTTC	CASSTSLVARTNEQFF
TRBV2	.	TRBD1	TRBJ2-2	TGTGCCAGCAGTTATGACAGGGCGGCGAACACCGGGGAGCTGTTTTTT	CASSYDRAANTGELFF
TRBV28	.	TRBD1	TRBJ1-5	TGTGCCAATAGACAGGGGGGGAGCAATCAGCCCCAGCATTTT	CANRQGGSNQPQHF
TRBV28	.	.	TRBJ1-5	TGTGCCGTAGGGATAGGAAATCAGCCCCAGCATTTT	CAVGIGNQPQHF
TRBV28	.	.	TRBJ1-5	TGTGCCAGCAGTTCCCCCCCCGGGGGGGATCAGCCCCAGCATTTT	CASSSPPGGDQPQHF
TRBV2	.	.	TRBJ2-7	TGTGCCAGCAGGATACAACCTAGCTCCTACGAGCAGTACTTC	CASRIQPSSYEQYF
TRBV7-3	.	TRBD1	TRBJ1-1	TGTGCCAGCAGCCCCATGACAGGGATGAACACTGAAGCTTTCTTT	CASSPMTGMNTEAFF
TRBV28	many	TRBD1	TRBJ1-2	TGTGCCAGCAGTCTGGGGGGACAGACCTATGGCTACACCTTC	CASSLGGQTYGYTF
TRBV28	.	.	TRBJ1-2	TGTGCCAGCAGTTCTCTGGGCAGCCTCTATGGCTACACCTTC	CASSSLGSLYGYTF
TRBV29-1	.	TRBD1	TRBJ1-2	TGCAGCGTTATAGACAGGGGCAGCTATGGCTACACCTTC	CSVIDRGSYGYTF
TRBV6-1	.	.	TRBJ1-1	TGTGCCAGCAGTGAGGCCGATAACACTGAAGCTTTCTTT	CASSEADNTEAFF
TRBV27	.	TRBD1	TRBJ2-7	TGTGCCAGCACCCTGCGAGGGGGCTTCGAGCAGTACTTC	CASTLRGGFEQYF
TRBV19	.	.	TRBJ2-1	TGTGCCAGTAGTCATCGCCTGAATGAGCAGTTCTTC	CASSHRLNEQFF
TRBV5-3	.	.	TRBJ1-2	TGTGCCAGAAGCTGGGGGAACTATGGCTACACCTTC	CARSWGNYGYTF
TRBV9	.	TRBD2	TRBJ2-1	TGTGCCAGCAGCGTAGTTGGGCTAGCGGTCTACAATGAGCAGTTCTTC	CASSVVGLAVYNEQFF
TRBV7-6	few	.	TRBJ2-1	TGTGCCAGCAGCCCATCGGCCTTGGGTGAGCAGTTCTTC	CASSPSALGEQFF
TRBV2	.	.	TRBJ1-5	TGTGCCAGCAGCCTGGACGGGGGTAGCAATCAGCCCCAGCATTTT	CASSLDGGSNQPQHF
TRBV28	.	TRBD2	TRBJ2-1	TGTGCCAGCAGGCGCGGGAGCAGGGAGCAGTTCTTC	CASRRGSREQFF
TRBV5-1	.	.	TRBJ1-4	TGCGCCAGCAGCTTGGGAGGGAGTGAAAAACTGTTTTTT	CASSLGGSEKLFF
TRBV7-9	.	TRBD1	TRBJ2-3	TGTGCCAGCAGTCGACAGGGTTTAGGCACAGATACGCAGTATTTT	CASSRQGLGTDTQYF
TRBV6-1	.	.	TRBJ1-2	TGTGCCAGCAGTGAATCCCTGCGCCCTTCCTATGGCTACACCTTC	CASSESLRPSYGYTF
TRBV7-9	few	.	TRBJ2-2	TGTGCCAGCAGCTTAGATACAGGCGGGGAGCTGTTTTTT	CASSLDTGGELFF
TRBV5-4	.	TRBD2	TRBJ2-1	TGTGCCAGCAGCTCGGGAGGCCCTTACAATGAGCAGTTCTTC	CASSSGGPYNEQFF
TRBV2	.	.	TRBJ1-5	TGTGCCACAAGACAGGAGGGCAATCAGCCCCAGCATTTT	CATRQEGNQPQHF
TRBV5-1	.	.	TRBJ1-3	TGCGCCAGCAGCATCGACAGCGGGTCTGGAAACACCATATATTTT	CASSIDSGSGNTIYF
TRBV10-3	few	TRBD1	TRBJ1-3	TGTGCCATCAGTGAGTCAGGGACAGGGAACGGAAACACCATATATTTT	CAISESGTGNGNTIYF
TRBV30	few	TRBD2	TRBJ2-2	TGTGCCTGGCTAAGGGGTAGCGGGATTATCACCGGGGAGCTGTTTTTT	CAWLRGSGIITGELFF
TRBV19	.	.	TRBJ1-5	TGTGCCAGTAGTATGGGCCGCAATCAGCCCCAGCATTTT	CASSMGRNQPQHF
TRBV7-3	.	.	TRBJ1-2	TGTGCCAGCAGCTTAAGAGGGGCTGGCTACACCTTC	CASSLRGAGYTF
TRBV7-2	.	.	TRBJ2-3	TGTGCCAGCAGCCCCCAGATTTCAGATACGCAGTATTTT	CASSPQISDTQYF
TRBV5-4	.	.	TRBJ1-2	TGTGCCAGCAGCTTGGATCTAGGGGGAAACTATGGCTACACCTTC	CASSLDLGGNYGYTF
TRBV11-2	.	TRBD1	TRBJ2-1	TGTGCCAGCAGCTTATACTGGGACAGCTCCTACAATGAGCAGTTCTTC	CASSLYWDSSYNEQFF
TRBV7-9	.	.	TRBJ1-5	TGTGCCAGCAGCTTAGGGGGATTTGGCAATCAGCCCCAGCATTTT	CASSLGGFGNQPQHF
TRBV7-9	.	.	TRBJ2-6	TGTGCCAGCAGCCCAGGCGCGGGGACCTCTGGGGCCAACGTCCTGACTTTC	CASSPGAGTSGANVLTF
TRBV5-1	.	.	TRBJ1-3	TGCGCCAGCAGCTTAGGGGACTCCGAGAACACCATATATTTT	CASSLGDSENTIYF
TRBV28	.	.	TRBJ2-7	TGTGCCAGCAGCACTGACTACGAGCAGTACTTC	CASSTDYEQYF
TRBV2	.	TRBD2	TRBJ2-3	TGTGCCAGCACCTTAGGCGGGGGGGAGGATACGCAGTATTTT	CASTLGGGEDTQYF
TRBV5-1	.	.	TRBJ2-7	TGCGCCAGCAGCCGCGGGGACGGATACTACGAGCAGTACTTC	CASSRGDGYYEQYF
TRBV15	.	.	TRBJ2-7	TGTGCCACCAGCAGAGATTTAGGCGACTCCTACGAGCAGTACTTC	CATSRDLGDSYEQYF
TRBV5-1	.	.	TRBJ1-4	TGCGCCAGCAGCTTGGCAGGGGCAGGGAATGAAAAACTGTTTTTT	CASSLAGAGNEKLFF
TRBV2	.	TRBD2	TRBJ2-3	TGTGCCAGCAGCGCTGGGACTAGCGGGAGGGCCCCGTTGACGCAGTATTTT	CASSAGTSGRAPLTQYF
TRBV28	.	.	TRBJ2-3	TGTGCCAGCAGTTTATACACAGATACGCAGTATTTT	CASSLYTDTQYF
TRBV5-4	.	.	TRBJ2-5	TGTGCCAGCAGCCGGAGGGTAGCTGCCCAAGAGACCCAGTACTTC	CASSRRVAAQETQYF